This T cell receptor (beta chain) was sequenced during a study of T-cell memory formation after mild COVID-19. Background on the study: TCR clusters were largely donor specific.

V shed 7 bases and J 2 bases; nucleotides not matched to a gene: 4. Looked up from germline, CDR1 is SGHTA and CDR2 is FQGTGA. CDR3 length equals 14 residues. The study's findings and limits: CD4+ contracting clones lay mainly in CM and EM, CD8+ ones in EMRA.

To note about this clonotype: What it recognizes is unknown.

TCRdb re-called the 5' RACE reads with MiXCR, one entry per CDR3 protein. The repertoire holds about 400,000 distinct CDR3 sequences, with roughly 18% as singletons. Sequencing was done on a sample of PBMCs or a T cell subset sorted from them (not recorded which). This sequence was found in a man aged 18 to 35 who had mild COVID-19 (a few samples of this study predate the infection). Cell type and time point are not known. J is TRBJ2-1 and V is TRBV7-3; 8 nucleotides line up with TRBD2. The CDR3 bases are TGTGCCAGCACCTCGGGGGGGACCTACAATGAGCAGTTCTTC. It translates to CASTSGGTYNEQFF.